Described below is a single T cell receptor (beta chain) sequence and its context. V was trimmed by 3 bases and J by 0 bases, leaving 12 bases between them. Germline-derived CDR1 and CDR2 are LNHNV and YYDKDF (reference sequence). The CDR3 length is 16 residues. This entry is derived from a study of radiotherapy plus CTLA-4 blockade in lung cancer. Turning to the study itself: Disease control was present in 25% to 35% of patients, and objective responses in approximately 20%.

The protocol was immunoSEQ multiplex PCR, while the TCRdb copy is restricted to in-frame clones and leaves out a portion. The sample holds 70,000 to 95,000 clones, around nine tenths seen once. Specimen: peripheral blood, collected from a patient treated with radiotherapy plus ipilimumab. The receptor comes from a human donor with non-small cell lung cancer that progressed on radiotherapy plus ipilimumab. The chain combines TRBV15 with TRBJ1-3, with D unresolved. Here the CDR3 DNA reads TGTGCCACCAGCAGCCGGCGGGGAAGCTCTGGAAACACCATATATTTT. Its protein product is CATSSRRGSSGNTIYF.